These 3 T cell receptor beta chains share one sample of origin, sequenced in a study of regulatory T cells in long-lasting Graves disease. Indicated time point: persistent/refractory GD, antithyroid drugs over 5 years with positive TRAb. Extracted PBMC RNA gave rise to the TCR library. The TCR beta library used iRepertoire HTBI primers with Arm-PCR amplification of CDR3. TCRdb re-derived calls from the multiplex PCR reads in MiXCR, one entry per CDR3 protein. The sample lists approximately 690,000 distinct CDR3 sequences, approximately 31% occurring once. The sample was peripheral blood mononuclear cells (PBMCs), taken when the disease was refractory, from a patient treated with antithyroid drugs. These receptor sequences come from a female donor with Graves disease.

The chain employs TRBV5-5 and TRBJ2-5; TRBD2 agrees at 8 bases. Germline V gene sequence: CDR1 SGHKS, CDR2 YYEKEE (reference sequence). CDR3 length: 16 amino acids. After removal of 4 bases from V and 5 bases from J, the junction contained 13 bases not matched to a gene. The CDR3 nucleotides are TGTGCCAGCAGCCCGGGGACTAGGCTACGGATGGAGACCCAGTACTTC. It is translated as CASSPGTRLRMETQYF. Together with reference TRBV5-5 and TRBJ2-5, the CDR3 gives the full variable domain: DAGVTQSPTHLIKTRGQQVTLRCSPISGHKSVSWYQQVLGQGPQFIFQYYEKEERGRGNFPDRFSARQFPNYSSELNVNALLLGDSALYLCASSPGTRLRMETQYFGPGTRLLVL.

In this sample, this clonotype turned up a few times. This chain uses TRBV11-1 with TRBJ2-2; D is uncertain. CDR3 length equals 15 residues. Trimming left V 2 bases short and J 6 bases short, with 13 bases between. Per the germline V gene, CDR1 is SGHAT and CDR2 is FQDESV (reference sequence). Written as DNA, the CDR3 is TGTGCCAGCAGCTTAACCAGGCCCCCCCCCGGGGAGCTGTTTTTT. Residues: CASSLTRPPPGELFF.

In its sample, this clonotype was seen a few times. The chain links TRBV30 to TRBJ1-5; D gene ambiguous. This CDR3 contains 14 residues. The V end lost 4 bases, the J end lost 0 bases, and 10 bases lay between the germline ends. CDR1 is GTSNPN and CDR2 is SVGIG in the germline V gene (reference sequence). CDR3 residues: CAWKGQHSNQPQHF. As DNA, the CDR3 is TGTGCCTGGAAGGGTCAGCATAGCAATCAGCCCCAGCATTTT.